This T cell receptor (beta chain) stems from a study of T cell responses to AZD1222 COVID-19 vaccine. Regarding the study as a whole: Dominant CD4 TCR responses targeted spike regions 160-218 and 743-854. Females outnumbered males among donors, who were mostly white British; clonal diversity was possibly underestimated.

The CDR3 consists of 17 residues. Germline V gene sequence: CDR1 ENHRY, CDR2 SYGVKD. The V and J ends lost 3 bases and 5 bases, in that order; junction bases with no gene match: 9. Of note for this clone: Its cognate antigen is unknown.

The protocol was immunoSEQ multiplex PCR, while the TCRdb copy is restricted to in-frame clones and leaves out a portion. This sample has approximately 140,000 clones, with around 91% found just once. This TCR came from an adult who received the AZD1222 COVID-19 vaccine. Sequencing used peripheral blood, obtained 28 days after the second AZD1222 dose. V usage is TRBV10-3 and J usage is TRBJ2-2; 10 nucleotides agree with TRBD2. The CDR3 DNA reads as TGTGCCATCAGTGACTCCTGGGTAGCGGGAGGTACCGGGGAGCTGTTTTTT. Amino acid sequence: CAISDSWVAGGTGELFF.